The sequence of this T cell receptor (beta chain) was determined in a study of OX40 agonist ivuxolimab in advanced cancers. Measured with immunoSEQ multiplex PCR; TCRdb has only the in-frame clones, and not every one. The sample includes fewer than 70,000 clones, 87% of them seen just once. The CDR3 is 15 amino acids. V was cut by 6 bases and J by 0 bases, with 12 bases left in between. The germline CDR1 and CDR2 sequences are MDHEN and SYDVKM. The TCR originated in an adult with an advanced solid tumor such as melanoma, head and neck, liver or kidney cancer. The chain is built from TRBV28 and TRBJ2-1; D is perhaps TRBD2 (5 bases). The sequences come from CD4+ or CD8+ T cells sorted from blood, collected in a trial of the OX40 agonist ivuxolimab. The CDR3 DNA sequence: TGTGCCAGCAGACCGCCTAGCAGCTCCTACAATGAGCAGTTCTTC. As protein: CASRPPSSSYNEQFF.